What follows are 19 T cell receptor beta chains derived from one specimen sequenced in a study of CD8 T cells in Susac syndrome. Random hexamers primed reverse transcription of about 0.5 to 1 ug RNA. Via MiXCR, TCRdb re-called the immunoSEQ multiplex PCR reads, giving one row per CDR3 protein. This repertoire shows around 80,000 distinct CDR3 sequences, roughly 92% found once; its top ten account for 0.45% to 0.55%. Sequences were obtained from CD8+ T cells from PBMCs. The receptor set was obtained from a human donor with Susac syndrome.

The chain uses TRBV2 and TRBJ2-5; maybe TRBD1 (6 bases). CDR3 length: 16 amino acids. Trimming cost V 0 bases and J 1 base, with 12 bases left between them. In germline, CDR1 is SNHLY, CDR2 FYNNEI. The CDR3: CASSEASVRGQETQYF. CDR3 DNA sequence: TGTGCCAGCAGTGAAGCCTCTGTCAGGGGCCAAGAGACCCAGTACTTC.

This clonotype was detected only once. The gene calls are TRBV9 and TRBJ2-4, with 12 positions matching TRBD2. V was pared by 2 bases and J by 9 bases, with 9 bases of the junction left unmatched. The CDR3 runs to 16 residues. Germline lookup yields CDR1 SGDLS and CDR2 YYNGEE. The CDR3 nucleotides read TGTGCCAGCAGCGTGCTAGCGGGAGGGCCAGGTACCATTCAGTACTTC. Residues: CASSVLAGGPGTIQYF.

The chain employs TRBV7-9 and TRBJ1-5; D gene ambiguous. The CDR3 totals 13 residues. Germline-derived CDR1 and CDR2 are SEHNR and FQNEAQ (reference sequence). V lost 1 base, J lost 6 bases, and 7 bases lay in between. DNA of the CDR3: TGTGCCAGCAGCTTAGGTACGGGTCAGCCCCAGCATTTT. The encoded protein is CASSLGTGQPQHF.

The V gene is TRBV30, the J gene TRBJ1-6; D is perhaps TRBD1 (5 bases). V lost 2 bases and J 9 bases, leaving 20 bases between the germline ends. Germline V gene data show CDR1 as GTSNPN and CDR2 as SVGIG (reference sequence). This CDR3 is 16 amino acids long. CDR3 nucleotide sequence: TGTGCCTGGAGTCCCTATTCCGGGACGCGGAGTTCACCCCTCCACTTT. Its protein product is CAWSPYSGTRSSPLHF.

The chain carries TRBV15 and TRBJ1-4, with D possibly matching TRBD1 (5 bases). The CDR3 contains 10 residues. Trimming stripped 8 bases from V and 8 bases from J, with 6 bases between. CDR1 is LNHNV, CDR2 YYDKDF, per germline (reference sequence). CDR3 nucleotide sequence: TGTGCCACCGGGGGGGAAAAACTGTTTTTT. This gives the protein CATGGEKLFF.

This chain joins TRBV7-9 and TRBJ1-1, with D perhaps TRBD1 (6 bases). Trimming pared 7 bases from V and 4 bases from J, leaving 22 bases between. This CDR3 region has 16 residues. Germline V gives CDR1 SEHNR, CDR2 FQNEAQ (reference sequence). The CDR3 spells CASTVIEVGGPTEAFF. Written as DNA, the CDR3 is TGTGCCAGCACCGTAATAGAGGTCGGGGGGCCCACTGAAGCTTTCTTT.

The chain carries TRBV18 and TRBJ1-6; no firm D call. The CDR3 sequence is 13 residues long. Germline V gene data show CDR1 as KGHSH and CDR2 as LQKENI. V lost 3 bases and J 9 bases, leaving 9 bases between the germline ends. The CDR3 protein is CASSPYGSSPLHF. Here the CDR3 DNA reads TGTGCCAGCTCACCTTACGGTAGTTCACCCCTCCACTTT.

This sequence joins TRBV9 and TRBJ2-5, with TRBD2 as a possible D gene (5 bases). This CDR3 is 15 amino acids long. Looked up from germline, CDR1 is SGDLS and CDR2 is YYNGEE. Trimming cost V 0 bases and J 7 bases, with 16 bases left between them. The CDR3 DNA reads as TGTGCCAGCAGCGTAGCCCCAAGCGGCCTGGGGACCCAGTACTTC. This encodes CASSVAPSGLGTQYF.

The gene calls are TRBV4-3 and TRBJ1-2; tentatively, D is TRBD1 (5 bases). The CDR3 loop spans 17 amino acids. V was clipped by 0 bases and J by 3 bases, with 17 bases between them. The germline V gene has CDR1 LGHNA and CDR2 YSLEER. In nucleotides, the CDR3 is TGCGCCAGCAGCCAAGATTTTCTCCCAGGGAAAGACTATGGCTACACCTTC. Encoded protein: CASSQDFLPGKDYGYTF.

The genes are TRBV9 and TRBJ1-5, with D unclear. CDR1 is SGDLS and CDR2 is YYNGEE in the germline V gene. The CDR3 sequence is 13 residues long. Between the trimmed V and J ends, which lost 0 bases and 4 bases, there was a span of 5 bases. In DNA, the CDR3 is TGTGCCAGCAGCGTAGATTTGAATCAGCCCCAGCATTTT. Encoded protein: CASSVDLNQPQHF.

The chain is built from TRBV23-1 and TRBJ1-1; TRBD1 is a possible D gene (5 bases). TRBV23-1 is annotated as an ORF whose role is uncertain. V shed 4 bases and J shed 10 bases, with 10 bases lying between them. The length of the CDR3 is 11 residues. This CDR3 is CASSRGGVAFF. CDR3 in DNA: TGCGCCAGCAGTCGGGGGGGTGTAGCTTTCTTT.

V gene TRBV20-1 combines with J gene TRBJ2-4; 12 bases map to TRBD1. V shed 3 bases, J shed 9 bases, and the junction held 12 bases outside the gene matches. The CDR3 loop spans 16 amino acids. Germline V gene lookup returns CDR1 DFQATT and CDR2 SNEGSKA (reference sequence). Written as DNA, the CDR3 is TGCAGTGCTAGGGAGTCGGGTGGGACAGGGGGCGGCATTCAGTACTTC. Translated, it gives CSARESGGTGGGIQYF.

This chain connects TRBV5-4 to TRBJ2-2; D uncertain. Germline V lookup: CDR1 SGHNT, CDR2 YYREEE (reference sequence). The CDR3 spans 13 residues. V lost 5 bases, J lost 4 bases, and 9 bases lay in between. The CDR3, as DNA: TGTGCCAGCAGTCCCGTGTCCACCGGGGAGCTGTTTTTT. Its protein product is CASSPVSTGELFF.

This rearrangement joins TRBV25-1 to TRBJ1-2; 10 nucleotides agree with TRBD1. CDR3 size: 13 residues. The J segment lost 8 bases and the V segment lost 7 bases, leaving 7 bases of the junction unmatched. Germline loops: CDR1 MGHDK, CDR2 SYGVNS. CDR3 region: CASTATGGDGYTF. As DNA, the CDR3 is TGTGCCAGCACCGCGACAGGGGGCGACGGCTACACCTTC.

The chain couples TRBV5-6 to TRBJ2-1; no clear D. This CDR3 region has 11 residues. Per germline, CDR1 SGHDT and CDR2 YYEEEE. Trimming stripped 7 bases from V and 8 bases from J, with 10 bases between. Written as DNA, the CDR3 is TGTGCCAGCCTTCAGCTAGATGAGCAGTTCTTC. This encodes CASLQLDEQFF.

The chain couples TRBV7-9 to TRBJ2-2; no reliable D call. Germline V gene sequence: CDR1 SEHNR, CDR2 FQNEAQ (reference sequence). The CDR3 sequence is 13 residues long. The germline V and J ends were trimmed by 5 bases and 4 bases, with 8 bases remaining between them. CDR3 bases: TGTGCCAGCAGCGCTTACTCCACCGGGGAGCTGTTTTTT. Its protein is CASSAYSTGELFF.

A note on this clonotype: The junction departs from germline at one end; a sequencing error may be responsible. The gene calls are TRBV5-1 and TRBJ2-1; tentative D call: TRBD2 (6 bases). The germline CDR1 and CDR2 sequences are SGHRS and YFSETQ. CDR3 length equals 12 residues. CDR3 bases: TGCGCCAGCAGATTGGAGGGCCACGAGCAGTTCTTC. Its protein product is CASRLEGHEQFF.

V gene TRBV5-1 combines with J gene TRBJ1-2, with TRBD1 matching 9 bases. Trimming at V came to 4 bases and at J to 2 bases, leaving 9 bases not matched to a gene. The CDR3 runs to 16 residues. Germline CDR1 reads SGHRS; CDR2 reads YFSETQ. The CDR3 sequence: CASSGGTGGPNYGYTF. For the CDR3, the DNA is TGCGCCAGCAGCGGAGGAACAGGGGGCCCCAACTATGGCTACACCTTC. The full variable domain, with the rest looked up from reference TRBV5-1 and TRBJ1-2, is KAGVTQTPRYLIKTRGQQVTLSCSPISGHRSVSWYQQTPGQGLQFLFEYFSETQRNKGNFPGRFSGRQFSNSRSEMNVSTLELGDSALYLCASSGGTGGPNYGYTFGSGTRLTVV.

V and J are TRBV19 and TRBJ2-7; 9 bases are shared with TRBD1. The V gene end was trimmed by 0 bases and the J gene end by 6 bases; junction bases not matched to a gene: 9. The CDR3 totals 16 residues. Germline CDR1 LNHDA, CDR2 SQIVND (reference sequence). The CDR3 region has the DNA TGTGCCAGTAGTATAGACGAGGGGACAGGGACCTCCGAGCAGTACTTC. Amino acid sequence: CASSIDEGTGTSEQYF.